This T cell receptor (beta chain) was documented in a study of cytomegalovirus exposure and HLA in healthy donors. There are 15 residues in the CDR3. Germline V gene lookup returns CDR1 MGHDK and CDR2 SYGVNS. Trimming removed 6 bases at V and 6 bases at J, with 18 bases between. The PCR was carried out with 60 Vbeta primers and 13 Jbeta primers. TCRdb's copy holds only in-frame clones and misses some; the assay was immunoSEQ multiplex PCR. The repertoire holds roughly 250,000 clones, under 80% seen once, with approximately 2.1% in the top ten. V is TRBV25-1 and J is TRBJ2-1; D is possibly TRBD2 (5 bases). The source is a female donor in good health and CMV-seronegative. The specimen sequenced was PBMCs. The CDR3 sequence: CASRNSVLSPNEQFF. In nucleotides, the CDR3 is TGTGCCAGCAGAAATAGCGTCTTGTCCCCCAATGAGCAGTTCTTC.